This T cell receptor beta chain comes out of a study of blood T cell repertoires in COVID-19. The assay was immunoSEQ multiplex PCR, and TCRdb's table has in-frame clones only and misses some. The data show fewer than 450,000 clones, with about 87% seen just once and about 6.9% held by the top ten. Trimming shortened V by 0 bases and J by 8 bases, and 16 bases separated the two germline ends. Germline CDR1 MGHRA, CDR2 YSYEKL. This CDR3 is 15 amino acids long. Sequenced input: peripheral blood. This receptor was identified in a woman aged 50 to 65 with COVID-19, enrolled during active disease. This rearrangement joins TRBV4-1 to TRBJ1-2; D is undetermined. CDR3 DNA sequence: TGCGCCAGCAGCCAAGATCCGCGGGTACACGAGGGCTACACCTTC. This translates into CASSQDPRVHEGYTF.